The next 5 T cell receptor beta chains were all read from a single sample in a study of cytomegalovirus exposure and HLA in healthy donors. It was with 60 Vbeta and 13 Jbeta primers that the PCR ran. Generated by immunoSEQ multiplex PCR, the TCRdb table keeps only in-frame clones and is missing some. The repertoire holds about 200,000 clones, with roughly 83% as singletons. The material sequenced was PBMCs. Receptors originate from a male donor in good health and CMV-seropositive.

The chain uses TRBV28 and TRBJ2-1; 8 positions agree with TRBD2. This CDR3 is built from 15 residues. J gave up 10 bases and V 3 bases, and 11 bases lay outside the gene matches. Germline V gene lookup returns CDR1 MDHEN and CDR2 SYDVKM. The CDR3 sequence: CASSFSPAGVDEQFF. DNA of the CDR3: TGTGCCAGCAGTTTCAGTCCAGCGGGAGTGGACGAGCAGTTCTTC.

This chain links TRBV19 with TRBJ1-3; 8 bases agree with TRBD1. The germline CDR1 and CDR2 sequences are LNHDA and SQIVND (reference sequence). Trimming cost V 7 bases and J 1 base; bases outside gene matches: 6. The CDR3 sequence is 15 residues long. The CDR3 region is CASNPRTGSGNTIYF. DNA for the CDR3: TGTGCCAGTAACCCCCGGACAGGGTCTGGAAACACCATATATTTT.

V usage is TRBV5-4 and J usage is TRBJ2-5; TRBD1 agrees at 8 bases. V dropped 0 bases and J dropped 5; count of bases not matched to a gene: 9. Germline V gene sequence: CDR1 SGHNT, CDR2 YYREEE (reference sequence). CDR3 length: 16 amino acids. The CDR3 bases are TGTGCCAGCAGCTTGGGATCAGGACAGGGCCAGGAGACCCAGTACTTC. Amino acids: CASSLGSGQGQETQYF.

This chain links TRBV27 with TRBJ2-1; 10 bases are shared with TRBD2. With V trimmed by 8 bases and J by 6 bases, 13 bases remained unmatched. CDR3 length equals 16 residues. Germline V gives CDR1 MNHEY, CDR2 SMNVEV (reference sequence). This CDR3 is CASGQQAGGPVNEQFF. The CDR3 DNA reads TGTGCCAGCGGCCAACAAGCGGGAGGGCCGGTCAATGAGCAGTTCTTC.

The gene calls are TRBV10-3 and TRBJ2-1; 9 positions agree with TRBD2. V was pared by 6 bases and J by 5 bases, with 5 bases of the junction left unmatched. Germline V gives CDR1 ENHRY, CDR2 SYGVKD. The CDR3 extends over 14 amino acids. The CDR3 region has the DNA TGTGCCATCAGGGAGCGGGGGGCCGACAATGAGCAGTTCTTC. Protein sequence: CAIRERGADNEQFF.